This paragraph reports one TCR beta chain. The antigen this receptor binds is unknown. There are no base qualities to consult, and no much larger clone falls within one base. These data are taken from a study of control samples from healthy donors and cancer patients (dated by TCRdb to the early 2020s). Library method: the immunoSEQ multiplex PCR assay. TCRdb re-hosts the immuneACCESS table, in-frame sequences only. Its copies lack some clones; in the studies checked, an unresolved V gene accounts for under half of them, and the cause for the rest is not known. Here the sample has thousands of clones; 91% occur a single time. Of the sample, less than 20% falls within the top ten clones. The sequence was collected from a man aged 55 to 70 with colorectal cancer. What was sequenced was PBMCs.

The CDR3 protein is CASSFERGQPQHF. The nucleotide sequence reads TGTGCCAGCAGTTTCGAGCGGGGACAGCCCCAGCATTTT. The chain joins TRBV12-3 or TRBV12-4 to TRBJ1-5; the D gene is unclear. The CDR3 spans 13 residues, from the cysteine through the phenylalanine. Of the read, only the CDR3 DNA is kept; its 39 bases are in frame from base 1. V is shortened by 3 bases, J by 7 bases, and the region joining them spans 10 bases.